The table lists the clone carrying this T cell receptor beta chain with a count of one. The data stem from a study of blood T cell repertoires in COVID-19. Germline V gene data show CDR1 as LGHDT and CDR2 as YNNKEL (reference sequence). V was trimmed by 1 base and J by 2 bases, leaving 11 bases between them. The CDR3 totals 15 residues. Sequencing used immunoSEQ multiplex PCR; TCRdb keeps in-frame clones, though not all of them. Of 210,000 or so clones in the sample, nearly 90% are singletons; the top ten hold roughly 5.6%. The sample taken for sequencing was peripheral blood. V is TRBV3-1 (or the pseudogene TRBV3-2) and J is TRBJ1-2; D may be TRBD1 (5 bases). The origin of this receptor is a woman aged 35 to 49 who had recovered from COVID-19. The DNA for the CDR3 is TGTGCCAGCAGCCAAGGGACACCTGGAAACTATGGCTACACCTTC. As protein: CASSQGTPGNYGYTF.